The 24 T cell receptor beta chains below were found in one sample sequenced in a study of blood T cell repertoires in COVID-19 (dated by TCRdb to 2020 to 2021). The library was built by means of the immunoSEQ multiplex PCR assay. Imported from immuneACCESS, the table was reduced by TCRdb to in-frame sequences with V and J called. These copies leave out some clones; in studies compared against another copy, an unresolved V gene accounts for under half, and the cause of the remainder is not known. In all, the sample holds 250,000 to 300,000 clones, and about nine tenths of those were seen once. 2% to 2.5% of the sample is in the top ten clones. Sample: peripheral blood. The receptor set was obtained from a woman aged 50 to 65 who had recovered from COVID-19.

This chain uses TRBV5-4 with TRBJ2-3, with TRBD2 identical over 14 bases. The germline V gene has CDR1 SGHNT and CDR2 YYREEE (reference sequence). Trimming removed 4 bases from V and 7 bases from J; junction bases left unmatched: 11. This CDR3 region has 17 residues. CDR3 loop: CASSLLRLAGGTYTQYF. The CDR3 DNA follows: TGTGCCAGCAGCCTCCTCCGACTAGCGGGGGGGACATATACGCAGTATTTT.

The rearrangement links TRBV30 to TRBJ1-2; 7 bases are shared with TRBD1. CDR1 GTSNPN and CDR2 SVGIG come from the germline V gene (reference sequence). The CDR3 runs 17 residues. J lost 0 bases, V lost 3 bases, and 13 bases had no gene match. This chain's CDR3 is CAWSPRQGWVTNYGYTF. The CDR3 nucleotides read TGTGCCTGGAGCCCCCGACAGGGTTGGGTGACTAACTATGGCTACACCTTC.

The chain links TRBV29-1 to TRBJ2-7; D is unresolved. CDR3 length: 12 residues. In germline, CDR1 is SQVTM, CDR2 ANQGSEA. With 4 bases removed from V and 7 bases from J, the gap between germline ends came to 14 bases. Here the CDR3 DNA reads TGCAGCGTTGTAAACTCTCCGTGGGAGCAGTACTTC. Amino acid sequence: CSVVNSPWEQYF.

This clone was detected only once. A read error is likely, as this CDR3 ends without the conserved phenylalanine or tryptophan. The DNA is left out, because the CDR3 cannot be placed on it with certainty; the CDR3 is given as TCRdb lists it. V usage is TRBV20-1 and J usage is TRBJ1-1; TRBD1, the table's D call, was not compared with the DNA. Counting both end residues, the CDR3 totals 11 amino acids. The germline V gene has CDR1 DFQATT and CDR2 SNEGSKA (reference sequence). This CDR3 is CSARARTGSGM.

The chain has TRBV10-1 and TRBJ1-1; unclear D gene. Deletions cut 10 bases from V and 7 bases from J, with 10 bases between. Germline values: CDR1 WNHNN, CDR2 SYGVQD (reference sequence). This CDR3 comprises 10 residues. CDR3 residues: CAILRVEAFF. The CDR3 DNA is TGCGCCATCTTAAGAGTTGAAGCTTTCTTT.

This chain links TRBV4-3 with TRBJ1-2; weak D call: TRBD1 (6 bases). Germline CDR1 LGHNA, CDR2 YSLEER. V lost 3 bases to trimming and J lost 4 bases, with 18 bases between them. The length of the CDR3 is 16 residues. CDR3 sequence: CASSQLQGTTSYGYTF. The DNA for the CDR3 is TGCGCCAGCAGCCAGTTACAGGGCACGACGTCCTATGGCTACACCTTC.

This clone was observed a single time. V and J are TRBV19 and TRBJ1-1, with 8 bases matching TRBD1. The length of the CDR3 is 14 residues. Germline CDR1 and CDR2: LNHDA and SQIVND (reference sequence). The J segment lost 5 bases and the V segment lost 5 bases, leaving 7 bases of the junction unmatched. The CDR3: CASSWTGSGTEAFF. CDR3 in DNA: TGTGCCAGTAGTTGGACAGGGTCAGGTACTGAAGCTTTCTTT.

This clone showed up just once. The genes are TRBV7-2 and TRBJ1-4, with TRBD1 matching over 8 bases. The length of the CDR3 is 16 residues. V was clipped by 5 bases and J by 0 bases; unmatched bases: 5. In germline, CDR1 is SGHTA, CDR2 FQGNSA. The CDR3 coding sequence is TGTGCCAGCAGCCAGGGACAGGCACCAACTAATGAAAAACTGTTTTTT. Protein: CASSQGQAPTNEKLFF.

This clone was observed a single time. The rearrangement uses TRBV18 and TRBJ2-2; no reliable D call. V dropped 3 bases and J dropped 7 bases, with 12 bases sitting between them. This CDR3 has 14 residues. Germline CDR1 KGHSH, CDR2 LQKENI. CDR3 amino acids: CASSPVSGRGELFF. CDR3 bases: TGTGCCAGCTCACCTGTATCGGGTCGCGGGGAGCTGTTTTTT.

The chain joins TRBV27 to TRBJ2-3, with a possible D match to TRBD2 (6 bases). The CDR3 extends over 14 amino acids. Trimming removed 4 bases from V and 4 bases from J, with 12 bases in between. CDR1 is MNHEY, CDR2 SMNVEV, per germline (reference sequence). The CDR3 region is CASSSYRGSDTQYF. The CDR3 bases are TGTGCCAGCAGTTCCTACCGGGGGTCAGATACGCAGTATTTT.

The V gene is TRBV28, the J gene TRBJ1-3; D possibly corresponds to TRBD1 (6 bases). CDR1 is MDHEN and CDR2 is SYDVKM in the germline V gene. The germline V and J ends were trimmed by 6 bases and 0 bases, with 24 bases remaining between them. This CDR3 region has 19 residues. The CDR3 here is CASRLQRQGPLFSGNTIYF. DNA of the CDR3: TGTGCCAGCAGGTTACAAAGGCAGGGGCCTCTTTTCTCTGGAAACACCATATATTTT.

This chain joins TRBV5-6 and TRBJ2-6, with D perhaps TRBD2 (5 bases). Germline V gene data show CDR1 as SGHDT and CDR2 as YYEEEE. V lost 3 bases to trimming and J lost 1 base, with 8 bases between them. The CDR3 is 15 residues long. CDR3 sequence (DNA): TGTGCCAGCAGCTCGAGGGCTTCTGGGGCCAACGTCCTGACTTTC. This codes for CASSSRASGANVLTF. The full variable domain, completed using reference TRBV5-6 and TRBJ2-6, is DAGVTQSPTHLIKTRGQQVTLRCSPKSGHDTVSWYQQALGQGPQFIFQYYEEEERQRGNFPDRFSGHQFPNYSSELNVNALLLGDSALYLCASSSRASGANVLTFGAGSRLTVL.

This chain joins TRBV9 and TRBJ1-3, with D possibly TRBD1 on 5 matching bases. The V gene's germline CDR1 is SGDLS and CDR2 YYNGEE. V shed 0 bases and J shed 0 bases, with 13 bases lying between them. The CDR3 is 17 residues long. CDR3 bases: TGTGCCAGCAGCGTAGACTGGGACTCGCGCTCTGGAAACACCATATATTTT. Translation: CASSVDWDSRSGNTIYF.

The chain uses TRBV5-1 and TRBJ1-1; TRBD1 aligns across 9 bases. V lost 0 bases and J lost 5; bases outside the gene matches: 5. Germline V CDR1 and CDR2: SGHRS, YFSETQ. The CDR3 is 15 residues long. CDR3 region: CASSLGGQGRTEAFF. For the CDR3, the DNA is TGCGCCAGCAGCTTGGGGGGACAGGGAAGAACTGAAGCTTTCTTT.

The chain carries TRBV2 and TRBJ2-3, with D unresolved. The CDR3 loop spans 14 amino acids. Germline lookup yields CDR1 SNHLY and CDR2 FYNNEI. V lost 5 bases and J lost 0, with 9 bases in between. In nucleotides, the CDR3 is TGTGCCAGCAGTCGACACCCAAGCACAGATACGCAGTATTTT. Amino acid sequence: CASSRHPSTDTQYF.

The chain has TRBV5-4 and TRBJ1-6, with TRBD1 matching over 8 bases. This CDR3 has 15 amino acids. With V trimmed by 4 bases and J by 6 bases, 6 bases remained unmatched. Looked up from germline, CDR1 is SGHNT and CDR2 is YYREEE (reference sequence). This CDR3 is CASSHETGGNSPLHF. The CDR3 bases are TGTGCCAGCAGCCACGAAACAGGGGGTAATTCACCCCTCCACTTT.

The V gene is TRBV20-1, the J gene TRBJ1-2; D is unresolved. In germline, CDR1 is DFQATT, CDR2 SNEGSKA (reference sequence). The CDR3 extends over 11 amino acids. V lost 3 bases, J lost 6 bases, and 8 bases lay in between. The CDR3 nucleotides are TGCAGTGCTAGCAGGATGAATGGCTACACCTTC. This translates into CSASRMNGYTF.

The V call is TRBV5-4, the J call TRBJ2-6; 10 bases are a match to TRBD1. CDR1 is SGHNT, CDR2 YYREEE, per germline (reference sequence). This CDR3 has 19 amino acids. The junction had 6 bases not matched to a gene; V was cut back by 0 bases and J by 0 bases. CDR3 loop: CASSLDRDRGPSGANVLTF. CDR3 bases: TGTGCCAGCAGCTTGGATCGGGACAGGGGACCCTCTGGGGCCAACGTCCTGACTTTC.

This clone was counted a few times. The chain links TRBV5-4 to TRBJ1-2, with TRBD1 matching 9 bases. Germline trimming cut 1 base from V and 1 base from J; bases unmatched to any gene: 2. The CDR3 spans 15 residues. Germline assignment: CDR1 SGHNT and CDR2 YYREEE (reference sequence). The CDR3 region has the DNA TGTGCCAGCAGCTTGAGGACAGGGGTTAACTATGGCTACACCTTC. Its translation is CASSLRTGVNYGYTF.

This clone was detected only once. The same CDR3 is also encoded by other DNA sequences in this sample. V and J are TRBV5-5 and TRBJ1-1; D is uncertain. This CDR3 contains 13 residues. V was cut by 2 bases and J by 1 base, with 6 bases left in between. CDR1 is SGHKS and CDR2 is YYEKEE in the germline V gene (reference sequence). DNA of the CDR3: TGTGCCAGCAGCTTAACAGCGAACACTGAAGCTTTCTTT. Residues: CASSLTANTEAFF.

The CDR3 coding sequence is TGTGCCAGCAGTTACGGGGGGGCAGGTGGAAACACCATATATTTT. This codes for CASSYGGAGGNTIYF. The rearrangement joins TRBV6-5 to TRBJ1-3, with D possibly being TRBD1 (6 bases). The CDR3 consists of 15 residues. Germline V gene sequence: CDR1 MNHEY, CDR2 SVGAGI. V was shortened by 2 bases and J by 3 bases, with 11 bases between the two germline ends.

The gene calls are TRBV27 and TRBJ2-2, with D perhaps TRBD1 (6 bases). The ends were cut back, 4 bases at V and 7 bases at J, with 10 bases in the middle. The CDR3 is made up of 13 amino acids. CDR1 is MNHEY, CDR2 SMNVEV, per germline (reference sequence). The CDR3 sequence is CASSSFRGGELFF. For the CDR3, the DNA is TGTGCCAGCAGTTCATTCAGGGGCGGGGAGCTGTTTTTT.

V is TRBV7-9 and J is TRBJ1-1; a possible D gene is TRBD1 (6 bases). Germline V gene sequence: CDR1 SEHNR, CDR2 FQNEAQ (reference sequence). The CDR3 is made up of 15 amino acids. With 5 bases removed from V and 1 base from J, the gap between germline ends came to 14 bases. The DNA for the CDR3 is TGTGCCAGCAGCATAACAGGGCTCTCGAACACTGAAGCTTTCTTT. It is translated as CASSITGLSNTEAFF.

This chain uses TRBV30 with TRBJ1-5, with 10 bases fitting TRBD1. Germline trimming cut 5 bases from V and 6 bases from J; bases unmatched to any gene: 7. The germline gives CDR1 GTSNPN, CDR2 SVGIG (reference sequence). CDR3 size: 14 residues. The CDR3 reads CAWEPGQGIQPQHF. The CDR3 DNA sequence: TGTGCCTGGGAGCCGGGACAGGGGATTCAGCCCCAGCATTTT.